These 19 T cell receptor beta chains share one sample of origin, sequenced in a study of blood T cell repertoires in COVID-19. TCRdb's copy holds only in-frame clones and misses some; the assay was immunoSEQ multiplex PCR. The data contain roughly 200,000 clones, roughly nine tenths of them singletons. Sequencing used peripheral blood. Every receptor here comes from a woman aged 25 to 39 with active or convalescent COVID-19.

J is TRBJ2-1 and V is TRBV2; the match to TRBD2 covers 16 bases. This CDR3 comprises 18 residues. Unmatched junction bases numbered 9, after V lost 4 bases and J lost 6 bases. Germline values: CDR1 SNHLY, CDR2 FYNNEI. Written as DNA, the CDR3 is TGTGCCAGCAGTGTAGGGACTAGCGGGAGGGCCGAGGGCAATGAGCAGTTCTTC. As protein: CASSVGTSGRAEGNEQFF.

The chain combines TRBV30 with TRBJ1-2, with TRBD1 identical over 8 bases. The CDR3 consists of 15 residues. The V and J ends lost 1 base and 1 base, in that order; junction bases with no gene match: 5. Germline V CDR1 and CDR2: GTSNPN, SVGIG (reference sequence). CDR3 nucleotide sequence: TGTGCCTGGAGTGAGACAGGGGATAGTAACTATGGCTACACCTTC. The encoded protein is CAWSETGDSNYGYTF.

CDR3 protein: CASSSKEWYNSPLHF. The CDR3 DNA is TGTGCCAGCAGCTCTAAAGAATGGTATAATTCACCCCTCCACTTT. The chain combines TRBV28 with TRBJ1-6; D is unclear. The CDR3 extends over 15 amino acids. Looked up from germline, CDR1 is MDHEN and CDR2 is SYDVKM. Trimming took 6 bases from V and 4 from J, leaving 13 bases between them. The full variable domain, its missing parts supplied by reference TRBV28 and TRBJ1-6, is DVKVTQSSRYLVKRTGEKVFLECVQDMDHENMFWYRQDPGLGLRLIYFSYDVKMKEKGDIPEGYSVSREKKERFSLILESASTNQTSMYLCASSSKEWYNSPLHFGNGTRLTVT.

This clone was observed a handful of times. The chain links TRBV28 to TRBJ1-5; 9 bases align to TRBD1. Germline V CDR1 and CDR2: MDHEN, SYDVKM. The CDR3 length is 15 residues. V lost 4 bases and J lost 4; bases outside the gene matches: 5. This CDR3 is CASSSGQGWNQPQHF. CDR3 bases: TGTGCCAGCAGTTCAGGACAGGGGTGGAATCAGCCCCAGCATTTT.

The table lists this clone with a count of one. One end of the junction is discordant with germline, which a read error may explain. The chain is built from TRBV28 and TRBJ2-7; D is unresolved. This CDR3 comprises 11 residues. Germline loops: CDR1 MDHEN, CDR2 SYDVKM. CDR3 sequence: CASSLIDMTHF. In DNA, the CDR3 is TGTGCCAGCAGTTTAATAGACATGACCCACTTC.

The chain's CDR3 is CASSLQRQQETQYF. In nucleotides, the CDR3 is TGCGCCAGCAGCTTGCAGAGGCAGCAAGAGACCCAGTACTTC. The gene calls are TRBV5-1 and TRBJ2-5, with D unclear. CDR1 and CDR2 (germline): SGHRS, YFSETQ. Trimming shortened V by 1 base and J by 2 bases, and 9 bases separated the two germline ends. CDR3 length: 14 residues.

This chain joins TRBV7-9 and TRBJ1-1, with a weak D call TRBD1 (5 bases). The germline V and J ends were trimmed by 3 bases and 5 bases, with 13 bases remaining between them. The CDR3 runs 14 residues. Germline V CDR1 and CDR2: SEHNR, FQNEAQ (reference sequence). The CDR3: CASSFRAGGTEAFF. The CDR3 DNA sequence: TGTGCCAGCAGCTTCCGAGCCGGGGGGACTGAAGCTTTCTTT.

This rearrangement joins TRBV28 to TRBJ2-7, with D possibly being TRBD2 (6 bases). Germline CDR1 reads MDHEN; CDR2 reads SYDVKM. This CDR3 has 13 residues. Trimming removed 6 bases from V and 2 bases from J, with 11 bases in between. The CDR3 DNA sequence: TGTGCCAGCAGGGGGACTCTAACCTACGAGCAGTACTTC. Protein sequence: CASRGTLTYEQYF.

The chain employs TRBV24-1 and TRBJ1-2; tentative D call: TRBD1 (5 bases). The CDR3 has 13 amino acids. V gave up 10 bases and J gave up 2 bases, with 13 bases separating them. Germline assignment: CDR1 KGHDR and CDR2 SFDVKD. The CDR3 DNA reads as TGTGCCACAGGTGGGGGGAGGAACTATGGCTACACCTTC. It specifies CATGGGRNYGYTF.

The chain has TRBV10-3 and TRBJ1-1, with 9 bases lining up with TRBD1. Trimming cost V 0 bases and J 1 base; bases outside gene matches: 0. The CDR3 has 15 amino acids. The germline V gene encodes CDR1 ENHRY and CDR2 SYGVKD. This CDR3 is CAISESTGGNTEAFF. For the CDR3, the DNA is TGTGCCATCAGTGAGTCGACAGGGGGGAACACTGAAGCTTTCTTT.

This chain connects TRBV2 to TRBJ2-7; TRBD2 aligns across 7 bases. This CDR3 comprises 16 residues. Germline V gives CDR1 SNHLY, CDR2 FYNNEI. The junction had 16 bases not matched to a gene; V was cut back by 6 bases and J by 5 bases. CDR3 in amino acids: CASRRRPGLKNDEQYF. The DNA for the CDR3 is TGTGCCAGCAGACGAAGGCCGGGACTAAAGAATGACGAGCAGTACTTC.

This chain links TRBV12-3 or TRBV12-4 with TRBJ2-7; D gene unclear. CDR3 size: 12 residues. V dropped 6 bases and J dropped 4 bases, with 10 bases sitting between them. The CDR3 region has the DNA TGTGCCAGCAGGCAGGAACCGTACGAGCAGTACTTC. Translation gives CASRQEPYEQYF.

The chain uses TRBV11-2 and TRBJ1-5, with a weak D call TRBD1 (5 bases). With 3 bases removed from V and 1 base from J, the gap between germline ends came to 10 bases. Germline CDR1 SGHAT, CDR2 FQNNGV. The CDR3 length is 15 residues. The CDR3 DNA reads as TGTGCCAGCAGCTTGCGGGGACGGAGCAATCAGCCCCAGCATTTT. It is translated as CASSLRGRSNQPQHF.

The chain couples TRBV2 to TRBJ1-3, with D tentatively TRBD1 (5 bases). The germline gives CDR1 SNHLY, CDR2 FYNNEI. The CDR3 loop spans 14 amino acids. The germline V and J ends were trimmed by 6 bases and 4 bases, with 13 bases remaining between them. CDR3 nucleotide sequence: TGTGCCAGCAGCTGGATGGGGGGAGGAAACACCATATATTTT. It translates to CASSWMGGGNTIYF.

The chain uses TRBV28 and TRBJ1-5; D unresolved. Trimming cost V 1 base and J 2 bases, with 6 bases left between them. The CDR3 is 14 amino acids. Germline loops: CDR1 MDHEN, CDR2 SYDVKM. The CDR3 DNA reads TGTGCCAGCAGTTTATTCTCCCGCAATCAGCCCCAGCATTTT. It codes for CASSLFSRNQPQHF.

The CDR3 loop reads CASSRDYSNQPQHF. The CDR3 DNA sequence: TGTGCCAGCAGTCGCGATTATAGCAATCAGCCCCAGCATTTT. This chain joins TRBV2 and TRBJ1-5; D ambiguous. This CDR3 has 14 amino acids. Per the germline V gene, CDR1 is SNHLY and CDR2 is FYNNEI. Trimming shortened V by 5 bases and J by 0 bases, and 8 bases separated the two germline ends.

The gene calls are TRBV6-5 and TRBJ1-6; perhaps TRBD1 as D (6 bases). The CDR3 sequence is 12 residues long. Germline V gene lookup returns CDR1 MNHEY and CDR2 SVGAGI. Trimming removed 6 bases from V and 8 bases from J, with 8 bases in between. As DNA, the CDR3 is TGTGCCAGCAGACAGGGAGATTCACCCCTCCACTTT. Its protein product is CASRQGDSPLHF.

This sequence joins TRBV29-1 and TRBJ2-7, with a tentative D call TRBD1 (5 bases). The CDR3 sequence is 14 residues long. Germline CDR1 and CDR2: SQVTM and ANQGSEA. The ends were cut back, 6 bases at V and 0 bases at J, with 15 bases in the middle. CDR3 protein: CSVVDTATSYEQYF. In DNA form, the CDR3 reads TGCAGCGTGGTGGACACTGCAACCTCCTACGAGCAGTACTTC.

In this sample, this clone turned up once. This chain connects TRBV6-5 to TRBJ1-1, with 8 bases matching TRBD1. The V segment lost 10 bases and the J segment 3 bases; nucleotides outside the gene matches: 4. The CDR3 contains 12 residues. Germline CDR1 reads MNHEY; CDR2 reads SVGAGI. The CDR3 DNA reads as TGTGCCACACAGGGGGATGACACTGAAGCTTTCTTT. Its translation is CATQGDDTEAFF.